These T cell receptor beta chains were read from a single sample in a study of CD8 T cells in Susac syndrome. TCRdb passed the immunoSEQ multiplex PCR reads through MiXCR, listing each CDR3 protein once. The table includes roughly 120,000 distinct CDR3 sequences, over 90% detected once. The sequencing input was CD8+ T cells from PBMCs. The receptors originated from a human donor with multiple sclerosis. Each CDR3 is given without its conserved first and last residue.

J gene	V gene	CDR3 protein
TRBJ1-1	TRBV3-1	ASSQVDRDTEAF
TRBJ1-6	TRBV30	AWSPPVKNSPLH
TRBJ1-2	TRBV2	ASSSDRSTNYGYT
TRBJ2-6	TRBV6-1	ASSDWASGANVLT
TRBJ1-2	TRBV28	ASSLVTAYGYT
TRBJ1-1	TRBV25-1	ASSAQGGNTEAF
TRBJ2-1	TRBV10-3	ATQDRDRGNEQF
TRBJ1-2	TRBV6-5	ASSYSGGAGYT
TRBJ1-1	TRBV7-9	ASSHGGRVYMNTEAF
TRBJ2-7	TRBV25-1	ASSSGTGVEQY
TRBJ1-6	TRBV25-1	ASSEEVVAYNSPLH
TRBJ1-6	TRBV9	ASSPGQGFNSPLH
TRBJ2-3	TRBV18	ASSPNGGNTDTQY
TRBJ2-7	TRBV5-1	ASSLDLVYEQY
TRBJ2-5	TRBV5-1	ASSLASSSGYQETQY
TRBJ1-5	TRBV20-1	SANDRGTGQPQH
TRBJ1-1	TRBV7-9	ASSLGPGSDTEAF
TRBJ2-1	TRBV20-1	SARRLAGLNEQF